This T cell receptor beta chain was profiled in a study of T cell responses to AZD1222 COVID-19 vaccine. About the research overall: Pooling covered second doses at about 4 or about 12 weeks. Study-wide points: The CD4 TCRs associated with vaccination extended across spike and predominated at 160-218 and 743-854. Clonal diversity was possibly underestimated, and white British individuals and females predominated among donors. Sampling captured repertoires only after the peak T cell response.

Measured with immunoSEQ multiplex PCR; TCRdb has only the in-frame clones, and not every one. The table shows 150,000 or so clones, with approximately 85% occurring only once. A remark on this clone: As yet, its antigen is unknown.

Sequencing used peripheral blood, obtained on day 0 of AZD1222 vaccination. The clonotype was recovered from an adult in good health.

CDR3 sequence reads: CASSFPHGTDTQYF. For the CDR3, the DNA is TGCGCCAGCTCCTTTCCCCACGGCACAGATACGCAGTATTTT. The rearrangement uses TRBV5-1 and TRBJ2-3, with D hard to call. Germline V lookup: CDR1 SGHRS, CDR2 YFSETQ. This CDR3 is built from 14 residues. With 7 bases removed from V and 1 base from J, the gap between germline ends came to 13 bases. Filled out from reference TRBV5-1 and TRBJ2-3, the complete variable domain reads KAGVTQTPRYLIKTRGQQVTLSCSPISGHRSVSWYQQTPGQGLQFLFEYFSETQRNKGNFPGRFSGRQFSNSRSEMNVSTLELGDSALYLCASSFPHGTDTQYFGPGTRLTVL.